This T cell receptor (beta chain) was recorded in a study of sequential checkpoint blockade in melanoma. Libraries were prepared by immunoSEQ multiplex PCR; TCRdb keeps only in-frame clonotypes and omits some of them. The sample lists approximately 18,000 clones, 70% to 80% occurring once. The treatment is: randomized to nivolumab then ipilimumab (arm A) or the reverse (arm B). This sequence was found in a human donor with melanoma. The specimen comprised CD8+ T cells sorted from blood (inferred from file names), sampled from a patient given nivolumab and ipilimumab in sequence.

The CDR3 bases are TGTGCCAGCAGTTTTCAGGGGATGAACACTGAAGCTTTCTTT. Its translation: CASSFQGMNTEAFF. The rearrangement joins TRBV27 to TRBJ1-1; weak D call: TRBD1 (6 bases). The germline CDR1 and CDR2 sequences are MNHEY and SMNVEV (reference sequence). With 3 bases removed from V and 0 bases from J, the gap between germline ends came to 8 bases. This CDR3 has 14 residues.